This T cell receptor beta chain was captured in a study of blood T cell repertoires in COVID-19. This clone occurred a few times. One end of the junction fails to match germline, which may point to a read error. Profiling relied on immunoSEQ multiplex PCR, and the TCRdb table lists in-frame clones only, not all of them. The sample includes around 120,000 clones, less than 85% of them seen just once. The CDR3 runs to 12 residues. The chain is built from TRBV12-3 or TRBV12-4 and TRBJ2-7, with a weak D call TRBD2 (6 bases). The receptor comes from a man aged 25-40 years with acute or convalescent COVID-19. Sequences were obtained from peripheral blood. Here the CDR3 DNA reads TGTGCCAGCAGTCTAGCGTTCGTCGAGCAGTACTTC. This translates into CASSLAFVEQYF.